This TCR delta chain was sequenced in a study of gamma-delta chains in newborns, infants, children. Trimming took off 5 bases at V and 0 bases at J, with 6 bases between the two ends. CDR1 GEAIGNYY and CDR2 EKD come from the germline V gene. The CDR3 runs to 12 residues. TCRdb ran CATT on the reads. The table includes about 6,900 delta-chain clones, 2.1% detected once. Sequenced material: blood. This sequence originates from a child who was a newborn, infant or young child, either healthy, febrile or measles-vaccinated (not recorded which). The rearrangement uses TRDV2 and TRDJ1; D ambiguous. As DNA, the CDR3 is TGTGCCTGTGTACTGTACACCGATAAACTCATCTTT. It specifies CACVLYTDKLIF.